The 17 T cell receptor beta chains below were found in one sample sequenced in a study of low-dose radiotherapy and immunotherapy resistance in tumors (dated by TCRdb to between 2021 and 2024). The time point label on this specimen signifies: before trial treatment. The sequencing machine was an Illumina MiniSeq. First-strand cDNA was synthesized using Superscript III and a set of TRAV- and TRBV-specific primers, so that both TCRalpha and TCRbeta chains were covered. TCRs were amplified with Phusion for 15 to 25 PCR cycles using a constant-region primer together with the adapter attached to the V primers. In TCRdb, the public reads were trimmed at Q25 with fastp and aligned with MiXCR, with productive beta chains retained. Rows matching on CDR3 protein sequence are summarized as one entry with the most common DNA and genes. The sample has 100,000 or so distinct CDR3 sequences on record, more than 8% of them singletons. The ten largest make up around 0.93% of the sample.

The sample consisted of PBMCs, taken before treatment. The receptors were sampled from a male donor with prostate cancer.

The V call is TRBV12-3 or TRBV12-4, the J call TRBJ2-7; 10 bases align to TRBD1. The CDR3 is made up of 16 amino acids. With 2 bases clipped from V and 0 bases from J, the junction kept 4 bases outside the gene matches. CDR3 amino acids: CASSLRGQGSSYEQYF. The CDR3 nucleotides read TGTGCCAGCAGTTTACGGGGACAGGGGAGCTCCTACGAGCAGTACTTC.

By share, this clonotype counts as medium-sized. The rearrangement joins TRBV7-8 to TRBJ2-7; D is possibly TRBD1 or TRBD2 (6 bases each). The CDR3 consists of 15 residues. V lost 4 bases and J 7 bases, leaving 20 bases between the germline ends. Germline loops: CDR1 SGHVS, CDR2 FQNEAQ. CDR3 residues: CASSSEGGPSREQYF. For the CDR3, the DNA is TGTGCCAGCAGCTCGGAGGGGGGTCCGAGTAGGGAGCAGTACTTC.

In the case of this clonotype: This probably arose from a read error, given a far larger clone one base away. This sequence joins TRBV3-1 and TRBJ2-1, with D unresolved. Germline V CDR1 and CDR2: LGHDT, YNNKEL (reference sequence). This CDR3 is 12 amino acids long. The CDR3: CASSQASTTLYF. DNA for the CDR3: TGTGCCAGCAGCCAAGCATCTACGACCCTGTACTTC.

This clonotype was seen repeatedly, ten times or more. The V and J genes are TRBV30 and TRBJ1-3; D unresolved. This CDR3 region has 14 residues. From germline, CDR1 is GTSNPN and CDR2 SVGIG (reference sequence). The germline V and J ends were trimmed by 3 bases and 4 bases, with 13 bases remaining between them. CDR3 sequence reads: CAWRAPGSGNTIYF. The DNA for the CDR3 is TGTGCCTGGAGGGCACCGGGGTCCGGAAACACCATATATTTT.

On this clonotype itself: This likely reflects a read error, since a far larger clone is one base away. J is TRBJ2-1 and V is TRBV6-7; TRBD2 aligns across 16 bases. TRBV6-7 is an ORF for which the function is uncertain. This CDR3 spans 20 amino acids. CDR3 DNA: TGTGCCTGCAGCTCTCCCCGGACAGGGACTAGCGGGAGGGCAAACAATGAGCAGTTCTTC. It codes for CACSSPRTGTSGRANNEQFF.

This clonotype has at least ten counts. This chain links TRBV24-1 with TRBJ1-2; TRBD1 agrees at 9 bases. CDR1 and CDR2 from the germline V gene are KGHDR and SFDVKD. With V trimmed by 2 bases and J by 2 bases, 8 bases remained unmatched. The CDR3 extends over 17 amino acids. The CDR3: CATSDSPGTGTNYGYTF. The CDR3 DNA reads as TGTGCCACCAGTGATTCCCCCGGGACAGGGACCAACTATGGCTACACCTTC.

This clonotype came up many times. The V and J genes are TRBV4-2 and TRBJ1-5, with 8 nucleotides matching TRBD1. V trimming: 5 bases; J trimming: 0 bases; junction bases outside the gene matches: 3. The CDR3 runs to 15 residues. Germline CDR1 and CDR2: LGHNA and YNFKEQ. CDR3 nucleotide sequence: TGTGCCAGCAGCAAACAGGGGGGTAGCAATCAGCCCCAGCATTTT. Translated: CASSKQGGSNQPQHF.

This clonotype was seen ten or more times. The chain employs TRBV9 and TRBJ1-1; maybe TRBD1 (6 bases). V gave up 0 bases and J gave up 8 bases, with 11 bases separating them. This CDR3 has 13 residues. The germline V gene encodes CDR1 SGDLS and CDR2 YYNGEE. The CDR3 here is CASSVGFGQEAFF. For the CDR3, the DNA is TGTGCCAGCAGCGTAGGGTTTGGACAGGAAGCTTTCTTT.

The sample holds many counts of this clonotype. The V gene is TRBV30, the J gene TRBJ1-2; D remains ambiguous. Germline values: CDR1 GTSNPN, CDR2 SVGIG (reference sequence). This CDR3 is built from 13 residues. V gave up 2 bases and J gave up 0 bases, with 7 bases separating them. CDR3 nucleotide sequence: TGTGCCTGGAGTTCCGGAACTAACTATGGCTACACCTTC. Protein product: CAWSSGTNYGYTF.

The gene calls are TRBV2 and TRBJ2-7, with TRBD2 as a possible D gene (5 bases). V lost 2 bases to trimming and J lost 2 bases, with 16 bases between them. This CDR3 has 16 amino acids. The germline gives CDR1 SNHLY, CDR2 FYNNEI. The CDR3 DNA sequence: TGTGCCAGCAGTGAATTCCGCCCGGACGGGGCCTACGAGCAGTACTTC. Amino acids: CASSEFRPDGAYEQYF.

Comment on this clonotype: A far larger clone is just one base off, so this is likely a read error. J is TRBJ2-7 and V is TRBV11-2; D assignment may be TRBD1 or TRBD2 (6 bases each). V shed 5 bases and J shed 7 bases, with 18 bases lying between them. The germline V gene encodes CDR1 SGHAT and CDR2 FQNNGV. The length of the CDR3 is 14 residues. CDR3 DNA: TGTGCCAGCAGCAAGAGACAGGAGGGCAATGAGCAGTACTTC. This codes for CASSKRQEGNEQYF.

This chain joins TRBV5-6 and TRBJ1-5; TRBD1 matches 7 bases. V lost 0 bases, J lost 2 bases, and 2 bases stayed unmatched. This CDR3 is 15 amino acids long. CDR1 and CDR2 from the germline V gene are SGHDT and YYEEEE. CDR3 protein: CASSLGQGGNQPQHF. For the CDR3, the DNA is TGTGCCAGCAGCTTGGGACAGGGTGGCAATCAGCCCCAGCATTTT.

This clonotype was counted many times. V gene TRBV12-3 or TRBV12-4 combines with J gene TRBJ2-2, with TRBD2 matching over 12 bases. The CDR3 is 15 amino acids. Trimming took 5 bases from V and 6 from J; bases not matched to a gene: 4. This CDR3 reads CASSRTSGASGELFF. Here the CDR3 DNA reads TGTGCCAGCAGTCGGACTAGCGGGGCGTCCGGGGAGCTGTTTTTT.

At least ten counts were recorded for this clonotype. This rearrangement joins TRBV6-8 to TRBJ2-1; D is unresolved. The V and J ends lost 2 bases and 4 bases respectively, with 12 bases between them. This CDR3 has 15 residues. Per the germline V gene, CDR1 is MNHGY and CDR2 is SAAAGT. The CDR3 here is CASSYESRTYNEQFF. DNA for the CDR3: TGTGCCAGCAGTTACGAATCTAGAACGTACAATGAGCAGTTCTTC.

This clonotype was seen ten or more times. This sequence joins TRBV20-1 and TRBJ2-1, with 10 positions matching TRBD2. The junction had 10 bases not matched to a gene; V was cut back by 5 bases and J by 9 bases. There are 14 residues in the CDR3. Germline V CDR1 and CDR2: DFQATT, SNEGSKA (reference sequence). CDR3 protein: CSAERASGSSEQFF. The CDR3 nucleotides read TGCAGTGCTGAGAGGGCTAGCGGGAGTTCTGAGCAGTTCTTC.

Worth noting for this clonotype: A far larger clone lies a single base away; this is likely a read error. The chain is built from TRBV5-4 and TRBJ2-6; D might be TRBD1 or TRBD2, each matching 5 bases. The CDR3 contains 15 residues. Germline CDR1 SGHNT, CDR2 YYREEE (reference sequence). For the CDR3, the DNA is TGTGCCAGCAGTGGACTGCTATCTGGGGCCAAGGTCCTGACTTTC. It yields the protein CASSGLLSGAKVLTF. Full variable domain (missing parts from reference TRBV5-4 and TRBJ2-6): ETGVTQSPTHLIKTRGQQVTLRCSSQSGHNTVSWYQQALGQGPQFIFQYYREEENGRGNFPPRFSGLQFPNYSSELNVNALELDDSALYLCASSGLLSGAKVLTFGAGSRLTVL.

The table lists this clonotype with many counts. CDR3 amino acids: CASSSSGEGAKNIQYF. CDR3 nucleotides: TGTGCCAGCAGCTCTTCCGGTGAGGGAGCCAAAAACATTCAGTACTTC. The genes are TRBV7-9 and TRBJ2-4; TRBD2 might be the D (5 bases). Germline assignment: CDR1 SEHNR and CDR2 FQNEAQ (reference sequence). The CDR3 extends over 16 amino acids. Trimming took 4 bases from V and 0 from J, leaving 13 bases between them.